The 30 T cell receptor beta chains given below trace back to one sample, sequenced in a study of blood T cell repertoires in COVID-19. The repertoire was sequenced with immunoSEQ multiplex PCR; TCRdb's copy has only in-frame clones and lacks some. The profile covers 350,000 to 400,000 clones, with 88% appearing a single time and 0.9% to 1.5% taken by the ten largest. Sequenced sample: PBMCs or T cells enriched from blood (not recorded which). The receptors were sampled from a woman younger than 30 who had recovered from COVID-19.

CDR3 bases: TGTGCCACCAAAGGACAGGACGGTCAGCCCCAGCATTTT. This translates into CATKGQDGQPQHF. The rearrangement joins TRBV15 to TRBJ1-5; 7 positions agree with TRBD1. CDR1 is LNHNV and CDR2 is YYDKDF in the germline V gene (reference sequence). The V segment lost 7 bases and the J segment 6 bases; nucleotides outside the gene matches: 6. The CDR3 is 13 residues long.

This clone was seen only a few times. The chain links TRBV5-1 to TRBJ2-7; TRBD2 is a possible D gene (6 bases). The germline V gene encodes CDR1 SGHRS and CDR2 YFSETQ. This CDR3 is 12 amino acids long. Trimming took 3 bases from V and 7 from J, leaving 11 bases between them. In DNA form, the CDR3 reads TGCGCCAGCAGCTGGGGGACTGGTGAGCAGTACTTC. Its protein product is CASSWGTGEQYF.

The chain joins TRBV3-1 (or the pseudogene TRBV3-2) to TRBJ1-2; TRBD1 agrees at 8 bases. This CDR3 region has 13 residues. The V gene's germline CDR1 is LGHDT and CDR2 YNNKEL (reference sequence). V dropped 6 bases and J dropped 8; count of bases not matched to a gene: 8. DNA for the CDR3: TGTGCCAGCAGTCAACAGGGGGTAACGGGCTACACCTTC. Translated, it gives CASSQQGVTGYTF.

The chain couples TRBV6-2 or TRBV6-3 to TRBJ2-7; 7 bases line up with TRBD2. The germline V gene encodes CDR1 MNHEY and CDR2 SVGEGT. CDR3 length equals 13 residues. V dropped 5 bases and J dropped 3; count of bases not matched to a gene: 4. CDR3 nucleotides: TGTGCCAGCAGTACTGGACTAGACTACGAGCAGTACTTC. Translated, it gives CASSTGLDYEQYF.

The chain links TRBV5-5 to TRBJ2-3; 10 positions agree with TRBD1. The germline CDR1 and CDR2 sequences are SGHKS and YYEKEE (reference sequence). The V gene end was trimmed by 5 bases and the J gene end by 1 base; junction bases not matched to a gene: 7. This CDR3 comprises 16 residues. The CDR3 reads CASRRIGTGGTDTQYF. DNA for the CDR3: TGTGCCAGCAGGCGAATTGGGACAGGGGGCACAGATACGCAGTATTTT.

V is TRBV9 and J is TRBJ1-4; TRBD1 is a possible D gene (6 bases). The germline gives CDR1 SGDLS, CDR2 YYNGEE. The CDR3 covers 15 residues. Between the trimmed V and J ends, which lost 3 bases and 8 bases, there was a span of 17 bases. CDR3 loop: CASSAGRGAREKLFF. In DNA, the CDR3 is TGTGCCAGCAGCGCCGGGCGGGGGGCTCGGGAAAAACTGTTTTTT.

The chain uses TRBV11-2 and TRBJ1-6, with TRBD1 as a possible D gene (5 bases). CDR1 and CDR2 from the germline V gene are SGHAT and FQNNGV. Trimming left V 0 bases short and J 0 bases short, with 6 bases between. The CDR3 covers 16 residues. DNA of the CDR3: TGTGCCAGCAGCTTAGAAGGGGCCTCCTATAATTCACCCCTCCACTTT. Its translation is CASSLEGASYNSPLHF.

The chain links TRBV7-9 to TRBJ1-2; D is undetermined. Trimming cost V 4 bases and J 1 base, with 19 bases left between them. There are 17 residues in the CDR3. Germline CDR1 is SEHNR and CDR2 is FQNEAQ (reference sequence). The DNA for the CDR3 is TGTGCCAGCAGCTCTTCAAATACCCCGCGGGATAACTATGGCTACACCTTC. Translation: CASSSSNTPRDNYGYTF.

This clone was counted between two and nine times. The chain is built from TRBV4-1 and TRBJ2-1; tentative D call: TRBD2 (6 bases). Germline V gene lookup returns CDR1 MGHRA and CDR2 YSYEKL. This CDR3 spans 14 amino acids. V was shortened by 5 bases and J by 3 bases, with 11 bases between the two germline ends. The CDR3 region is CASSYDGGYNEQFF. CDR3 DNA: TGCGCCAGCAGCTATGACGGGGGCTACAATGAGCAGTTCTTC.

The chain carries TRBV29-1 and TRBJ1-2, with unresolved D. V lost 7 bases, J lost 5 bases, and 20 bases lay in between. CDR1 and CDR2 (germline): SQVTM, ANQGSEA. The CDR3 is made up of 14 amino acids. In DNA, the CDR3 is TGCAGCGCCTTGGAGGTGGACCCCGAATATGGCTACACCTTC. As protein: CSALEVDPEYGYTF.

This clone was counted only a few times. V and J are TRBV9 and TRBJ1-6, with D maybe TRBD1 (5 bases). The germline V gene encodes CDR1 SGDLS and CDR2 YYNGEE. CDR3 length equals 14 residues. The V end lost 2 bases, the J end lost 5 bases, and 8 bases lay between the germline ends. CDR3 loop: CASSVGGDNSPLHF. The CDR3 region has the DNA TGTGCCAGCAGCGTGGGGGGAGATAATTCACCCCTCCACTTT.

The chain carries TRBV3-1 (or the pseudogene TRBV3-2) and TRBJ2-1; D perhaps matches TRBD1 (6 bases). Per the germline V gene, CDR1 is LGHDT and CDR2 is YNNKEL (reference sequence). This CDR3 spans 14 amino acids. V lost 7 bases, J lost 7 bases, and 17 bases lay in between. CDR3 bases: TGTGCCAGCACCAGGGACACTAAGGGTAATGAGCAGTTCTTC. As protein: CASTRDTKGNEQFF.

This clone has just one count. The CDR3 protein is CASTGQGGSPLHF. CDR3 nucleotide sequence: TGTGCCAGTACGGGACAGGGCGGCTCACCCCTCCACTTT. V usage is TRBV6-5 and J usage is TRBJ1-6; 9 bases agree with TRBD1. The CDR3 extends over 13 amino acids. V lost 9 bases, J lost 10 bases, and 7 bases stayed unmatched. CDR1 and CDR2 (germline): MNHEY, SVGAGI.

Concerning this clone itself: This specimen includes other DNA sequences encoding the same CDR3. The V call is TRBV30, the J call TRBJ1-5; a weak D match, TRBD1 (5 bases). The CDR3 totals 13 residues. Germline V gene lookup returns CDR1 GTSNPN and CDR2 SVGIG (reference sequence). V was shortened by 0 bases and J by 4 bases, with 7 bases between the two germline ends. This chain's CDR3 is CAWSVGGNQPQHF. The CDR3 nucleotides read TGTGCCTGGAGTGTGGGGGGGAATCAGCCCCAGCATTTT.

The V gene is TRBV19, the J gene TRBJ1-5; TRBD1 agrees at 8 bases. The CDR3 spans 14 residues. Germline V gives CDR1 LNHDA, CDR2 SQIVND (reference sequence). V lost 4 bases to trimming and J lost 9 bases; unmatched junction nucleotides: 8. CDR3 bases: TGTGCCAGTAGTACCACACAGGGGGAGCTGCCCCAGCATTTT. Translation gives CASSTTQGELPQHF. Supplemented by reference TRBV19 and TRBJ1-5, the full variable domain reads DGGITQSPKYLFRKEGQNVTLSCEQNLNHDAMYWYRQDPGQGLRLIYYSQIVNDFQKGDIAEGYSVSREKKESFPLTVTSAQKNPTAFYLCASSTTQGELPQHFGDGTRLSIL.

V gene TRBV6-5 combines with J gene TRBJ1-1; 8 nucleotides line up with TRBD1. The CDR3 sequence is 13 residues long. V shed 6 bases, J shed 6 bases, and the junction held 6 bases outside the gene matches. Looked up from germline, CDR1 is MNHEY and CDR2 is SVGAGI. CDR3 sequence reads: CASRRQGIPEAFF. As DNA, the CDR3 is TGTGCCAGCAGGAGACAGGGGATCCCTGAAGCTTTCTTT.

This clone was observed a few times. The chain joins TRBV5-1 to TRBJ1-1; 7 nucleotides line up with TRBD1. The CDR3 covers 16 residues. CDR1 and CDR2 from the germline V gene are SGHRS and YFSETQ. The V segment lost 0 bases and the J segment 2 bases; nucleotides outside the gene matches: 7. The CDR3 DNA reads TGCGCCAGCAGCTTGGGAGGGGGCGTAATTAACACTGAAGCTTTCTTT. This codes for CASSLGGGVINTEAFF. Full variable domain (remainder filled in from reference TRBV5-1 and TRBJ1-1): KAGVTQTPRYLIKTRGQQVTLSCSPISGHRSVSWYQQTPGQGLQFLFEYFSETQRNKGNFPGRFSGRQFSNSRSEMNVSTLELGDSALYLCASSLGGGVINTEAFFGQGTRLTVV.

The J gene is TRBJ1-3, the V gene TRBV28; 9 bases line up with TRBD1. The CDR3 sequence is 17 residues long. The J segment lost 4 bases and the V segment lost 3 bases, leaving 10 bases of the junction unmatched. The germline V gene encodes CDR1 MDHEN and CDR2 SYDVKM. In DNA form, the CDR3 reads TGTGCCAGCAGTTTCCGCTACAGGGGGCCCTCAGGAAACACCATATATTTT. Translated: CASSFRYRGPSGNTIYF.

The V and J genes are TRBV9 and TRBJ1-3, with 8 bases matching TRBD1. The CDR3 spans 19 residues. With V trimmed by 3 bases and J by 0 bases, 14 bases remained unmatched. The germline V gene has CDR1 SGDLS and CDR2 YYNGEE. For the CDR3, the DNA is TGTGCCAGCAGCGCGGACAGGGCTCGTGACCCGAGCTCTGGAAACACCATATATTTT. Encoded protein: CASSADRARDPSSGNTIYF. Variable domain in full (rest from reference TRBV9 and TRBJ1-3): DSGVTQTPKHLITATGQRVTLRCSPRSGDLSVYWYQQSLDQGLQFLIQYYNGEERAKGNILERFSAQQFPDLHSELNLSSLELGDSALYFCASSADRARDPSSGNTIYFGEGSWLTVV.

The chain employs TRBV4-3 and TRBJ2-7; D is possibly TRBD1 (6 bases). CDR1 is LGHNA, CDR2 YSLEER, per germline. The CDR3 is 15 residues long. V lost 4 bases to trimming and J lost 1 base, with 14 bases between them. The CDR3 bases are TGCGCCAGCAGCCGAGAATACAGGGTTTCCTACGAGCAGTACTTC. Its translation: CASSREYRVSYEQYF.

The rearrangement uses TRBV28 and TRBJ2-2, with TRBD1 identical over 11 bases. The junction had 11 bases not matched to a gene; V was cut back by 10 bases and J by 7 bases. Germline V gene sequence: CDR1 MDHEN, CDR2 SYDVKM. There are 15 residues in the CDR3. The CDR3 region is CATRRTGGSGGELFF. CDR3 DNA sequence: TGTGCCACCCGCCGGACAGGGGGCTCGGGCGGGGAGCTGTTTTTT.

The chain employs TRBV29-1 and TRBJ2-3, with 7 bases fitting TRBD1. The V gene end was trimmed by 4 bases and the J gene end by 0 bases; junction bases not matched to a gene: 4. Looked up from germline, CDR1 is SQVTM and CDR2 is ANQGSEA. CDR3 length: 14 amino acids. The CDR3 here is CSVATGISTDTQYF. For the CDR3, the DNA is TGCAGCGTTGCGACAGGGATAAGCACAGATACGCAGTATTTT.

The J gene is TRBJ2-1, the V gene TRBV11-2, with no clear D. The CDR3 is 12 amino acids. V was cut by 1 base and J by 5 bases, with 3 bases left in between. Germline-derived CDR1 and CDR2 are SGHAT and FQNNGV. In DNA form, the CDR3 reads TGTGCCAGCAGCTTAGCCGACAATGAGCAGTTCTTC. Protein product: CASSLADNEQFF.

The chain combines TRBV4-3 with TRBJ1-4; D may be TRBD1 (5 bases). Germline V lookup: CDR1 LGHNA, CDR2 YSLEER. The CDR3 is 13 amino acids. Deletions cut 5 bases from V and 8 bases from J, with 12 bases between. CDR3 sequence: CASSDRGLEKLFF. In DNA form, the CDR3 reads TGCGCCAGCAGCGACCGGGGGTTGGAAAAACTGTTTTTT.

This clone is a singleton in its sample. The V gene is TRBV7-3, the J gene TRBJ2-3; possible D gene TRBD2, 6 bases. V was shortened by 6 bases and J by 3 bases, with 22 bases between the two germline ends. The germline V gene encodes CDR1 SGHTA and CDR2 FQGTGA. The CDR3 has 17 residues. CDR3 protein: CASSSQHGPGGTDTQYF. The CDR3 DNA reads TGTGCCAGCAGTTCTCAGCACGGTCCCGGAGGGACAGATACGCAGTATTTT.

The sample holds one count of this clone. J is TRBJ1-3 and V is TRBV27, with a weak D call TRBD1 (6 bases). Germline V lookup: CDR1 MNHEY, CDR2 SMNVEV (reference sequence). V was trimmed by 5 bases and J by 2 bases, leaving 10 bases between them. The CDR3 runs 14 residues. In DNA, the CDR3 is TGTGCCAGCAGTCCTCACAGGGCTGGAAACACCATATATTTT. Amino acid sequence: CASSPHRAGNTIYF.

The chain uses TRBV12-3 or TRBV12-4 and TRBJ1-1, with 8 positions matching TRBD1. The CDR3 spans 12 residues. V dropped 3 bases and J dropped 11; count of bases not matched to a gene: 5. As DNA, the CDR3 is TGTGCCAGCAGTTTTGCCCAGGGGGCGGCTTTCTTT. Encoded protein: CASSFAQGAAFF.

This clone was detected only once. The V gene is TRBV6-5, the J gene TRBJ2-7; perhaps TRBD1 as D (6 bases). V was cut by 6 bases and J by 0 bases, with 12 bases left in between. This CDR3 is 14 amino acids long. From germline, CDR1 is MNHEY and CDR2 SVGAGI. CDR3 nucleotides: TGTGCCAGCAGAAACCGGGACAACTCCTACGAGCAGTACTTC. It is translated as CASRNRDNSYEQYF.

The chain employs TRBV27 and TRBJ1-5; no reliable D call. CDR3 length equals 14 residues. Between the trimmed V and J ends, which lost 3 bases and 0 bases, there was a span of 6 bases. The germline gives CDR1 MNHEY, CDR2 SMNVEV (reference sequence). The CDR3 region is CASSFGGSNQPQHF. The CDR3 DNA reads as TGTGCCAGCAGTTTCGGAGGTAGCAATCAGCCCCAGCATTTT.

For the CDR3, the DNA is TGTGCCAGCAGCGAGAGGAACACTGAAGCTTTCTTT. Translated: CASSERNTEAFF. The J gene is TRBJ1-1, the V gene TRBV7-9; D is unresolved. CDR1 and CDR2 from the germline V gene are SEHNR and FQNEAQ (reference sequence). Trimming removed 5 bases from V and 1 base from J, with 5 bases in between. The CDR3 covers 12 residues.